Listed here are 29 T cell receptor beta chains from one sample, sequenced in a study of blood T cell repertoires in COVID-19. The protocol was immunoSEQ multiplex PCR, while the TCRdb copy is restricted to in-frame clones and leaves out a portion. In the table there are approximately 230,000 clones, around 85% of which are singletons. The sequenced material came from peripheral blood. These receptor sequences come from a woman in her thirties or forties with active or convalescent COVID-19.

V is TRBV3-1 (or the pseudogene TRBV3-2) and J is TRBJ1-1; D possibly corresponds to TRBD1 (5 bases). V shed 4 bases and J shed 11 bases, with 17 bases lying between them. This CDR3 is 13 amino acids long. Germline CDR1 LGHDT, CDR2 YNNKEL (reference sequence). The DNA of the CDR3 is TGTGCCAGCAGCCGAGCGGGACCTTCGGTGGCTTTCTTT. It translates to CASSRAGPSVAFF.

The rearrangement uses TRBV18 and TRBJ1-1; 9 nucleotides align to TRBD1. CDR3 length equals 14 residues. V was clipped by 6 bases and J by 7 bases; unmatched bases: 9. The germline V gene has CDR1 KGHSH and CDR2 LQKENI. The CDR3 loop reads CASSQQGAQGEAFF. In nucleotides, the CDR3 is TGTGCCAGCTCGCAACAGGGGGCGCAGGGTGAAGCTTTCTTT.

This rearrangement joins TRBV3-1 (or the pseudogene TRBV3-2) to TRBJ1-1; D is ambiguous. V was cut by 5 bases and J by 1 base, with 14 bases left in between. Germline CDR1 and CDR2: LGHDT and YNNKEL (reference sequence). This CDR3 is 15 amino acids long. CDR3 DNA: TGTGCCAGCAGCAAACAATTGGCAGGGAACACTGAAGCTTTCTTT. As protein: CASSKQLAGNTEAFF.

The chain joins TRBV10-3 to TRBJ1-5, with 7 bases lining up with TRBD1. The germline CDR1 and CDR2 sequences are ENHRY and SYGVKD. The CDR3 has 14 amino acids. V trimming: 8 bases; J trimming: 4 bases; junction bases outside the gene matches: 8. The CDR3 nucleotides are TGTGCCATCGGGCGGACAGGAGGGAATCAGCCCCAGCATTTT. Protein sequence: CAIGRTGGNQPQHF.

This clone was seen a few times. The chain uses TRBV14 and TRBJ1-1; no clear D. Germline V gene sequence: CDR1 SGHDN, CDR2 FVKESK. V was cut by 2 bases and J by 5 bases, with 12 bases left in between. CDR3 length: 14 residues. The CDR3 DNA is TGTGCCAGCAGCCAACCAGGTGGTAGGACTGAAGCTTTCTTT. Amino acid sequence: CASSQPGGRTEAFF.

Only one count was recorded for this clone. This chain uses TRBV9 with TRBJ1-2; D might be TRBD1 (5 bases). Germline V CDR1 and CDR2: SGDLS, YYNGEE. The CDR3 sequence is 12 residues long. Trimming took 4 bases from V and 10 from J, leaving 14 bases between them. The CDR3 DNA sequence: TGTGCCAGCAGCACTCCGACAGCCTCCTACACCTTC. It translates to CASSTPTASYTF.

The V gene is TRBV27, the J gene TRBJ2-7, with TRBD1 matching 9 bases. The CDR3 runs 16 residues. The J segment lost 3 bases and the V segment lost 2 bases, leaving 8 bases of the junction unmatched. Germline CDR1 is MNHEY and CDR2 is SMNVEV (reference sequence). Here the CDR3 reads CASSLSRDRANYEQYV. The CDR3 bases are TGTGCCAGCAGTTTAAGCCGGGACAGGGCTAACTACGAGCAGTACGTC.

V is TRBV9 and J is TRBJ1-1; D uncertain. V was cut by 2 bases and J by 2 bases, with 13 bases left in between. The CDR3 extends over 15 amino acids. Germline CDR1 is SGDLS and CDR2 is YYNGEE. The CDR3 loop reads CASSVYGGSNTEAFF. The CDR3 DNA follows: TGTGCCAGCAGCGTCTACGGAGGTTCAAACACTGAAGCTTTCTTT.

This clone was observed a single time. The rearrangement joins TRBV7-9 to TRBJ2-5; possible D gene TRBD2, 5 bases. Germline V CDR1 and CDR2: SEHNR, FQNEAQ (reference sequence). The CDR3 is 14 amino acids. Deletions cut 2 bases from V and 5 bases from J, with 12 bases between. The CDR3 here is CASSLKGWRETQYF. CDR3 sequence (DNA): TGTGCCAGCAGCTTAAAGGGCTGGAGGGAGACCCAGTACTTC.

V is TRBV3-1 (or the pseudogene TRBV3-2) and J is TRBJ1-4; weak D call: TRBD1 (5 bases). CDR3 length: 14 residues. The V end was cut by 3 bases, the J end by 9 bases, with 14 bases between. The germline V gene encodes CDR1 LGHDT and CDR2 YNNKEL (reference sequence). The chain's CDR3 is CASSHPSGGKKLFF. For the CDR3, the DNA is TGTGCCAGCAGCCACCCCTCGGGGGGGAAAAAACTGTTTTTT.

CDR3 sequence reads: CAVRDREGNEQFF. The DNA for the CDR3 is TGTGCCGTCCGGGACAGGGAAGGCAATGAGCAGTTCTTC. This rearrangement joins TRBV2 to TRBJ2-1; 9 bases fit TRBD1. CDR3 size: 13 residues. V dropped 11 bases and J dropped 6; count of bases not matched to a gene: 8. The germline V gene has CDR1 SNHLY and CDR2 FYNNEI.

CDR3 loop: CAWSDSNTQYF. CDR3 bases: TGTGCCTGGAGTGACTCAAACACGCAGTATTTT. This chain connects TRBV30 to TRBJ2-3; D remains ambiguous. CDR1 GTSNPN and CDR2 SVGIG come from the germline V gene (reference sequence). Trimming pared 1 base from V and 9 bases from J, leaving 8 bases between. There are 11 residues in the CDR3.

This clone was counted between two and nine times. The V call is TRBV5-1, the J call TRBJ1-1; maybe TRBD1 (6 bases). CDR1 is SGHRS and CDR2 is YFSETQ in the germline V gene. CDR3 size: 14 residues. Trimming took 3 bases from V and 4 from J, leaving 13 bases between them. CDR3 residues: CASSSEFRGTEAFF. The CDR3 DNA sequence: TGCGCCAGCAGCTCAGAGTTCAGGGGCACTGAAGCTTTCTTT.

The V and J genes are TRBV28 and TRBJ2-1; D gene uncertain. The CDR3 sequence is 11 residues long. CDR1 is MDHEN and CDR2 is SYDVKM in the germline V gene. V dropped 4 bases and J dropped 10 bases, with 8 bases sitting between them. CDR3 coding DNA: TGTGCCAGCAGTTCACCTAGAGAGCAGTTCTTC. It specifies CASSSPREQFF.

This clone appeared a single time. The V and J genes are TRBV19 and TRBJ2-3; TRBD2 agrees at 11 bases. After removal of 5 bases from V and 6 bases from J, the junction contained 7 bases not matched to a gene. From germline, CDR1 is LNHDA and CDR2 SQIVND (reference sequence). CDR3 size: 15 residues. The CDR3 loop is CASSPGLAALDTQYF. The CDR3 nucleotides read TGTGCCAGTAGTCCGGGACTAGCGGCTTTGGATACGCAGTATTTT.

The chain combines TRBV28 with TRBJ1-1; no firm D call. V dropped 2 bases and J dropped 0 bases, with 10 bases sitting between them. This CDR3 is built from 15 residues. CDR1 MDHEN and CDR2 SYDVKM come from the germline V gene. The CDR3 region has the DNA TGTGCCAGCAGTTTAGGTGCCAGATTGAACACTGAAGCTTTCTTT. Translation: CASSLGARLNTEAFF.

Only one count was recorded for this clone. The chain has TRBV6-5 and TRBJ1-3; D call uncertain. V lost 6 bases and J lost 2, with 14 bases in between. The CDR3 has 15 amino acids. Germline assignment: CDR1 MNHEY and CDR2 SVGAGI. CDR3 bases: TGTGCCAGCAGCCCCGGCACGGGTGCTGGAAACACCATATATTTT. Protein product: CASSPGTGAGNTIYF.

This clone was seen just once. The rearrangement uses TRBV6-2 or TRBV6-3 and TRBJ1-6; D not resolved. Germline CDR1 and CDR2: MNHEY and SVGEGT. CDR3 length: 16 amino acids. Deletions cut 6 bases from V and 2 bases from J, with 14 bases between. The CDR3 reads CASRPTAAPYNSPLHF. The CDR3 nucleotides are TGTGCCAGCAGGCCTACAGCGGCACCCTATAATTCACCCCTCCACTTT.

The chain couples TRBV10-2 to TRBJ1-2; 11 bases are a match to TRBD1. V lost 3 bases to trimming and J lost 8 bases; unmatched junction nucleotides: 8. This CDR3 is built from 15 residues. Germline-derived CDR1 and CDR2 are WSHSY and SAAADI. CDR3 in DNA: TGCGCCAGCAGTGACCGGGACAGGGGGGACCTCGGCTACACCTTC. Amino acids: CASSDRDRGDLGYTF.

The chain links TRBV3-1 (or the pseudogene TRBV3-2) to TRBJ1-1; D remains unclear. The germline gives CDR1 LGHDT, CDR2 YNNKEL (reference sequence). V was cut by 4 bases and J by 0 bases, with 6 bases left in between. The CDR3 totals 13 residues. The CDR3, as DNA: TGTGCCAGCAGCCCCTACGTGAACACTGAAGCTTTCTTT. It specifies CASSPYVNTEAFF.

The gene calls are TRBV28 and TRBJ1-2; perhaps TRBD1 as D (5 bases). This CDR3 comprises 18 residues. Germline assignment: CDR1 MDHEN and CDR2 SYDVKM. V was trimmed by 2 bases and J by 4 bases, leaving 23 bases between them. CDR3 nucleotides: TGTGCCAGCAGTTTAGGTGCAGGGATTGTGGGGCTTTTCTATGGCTACACCTTC. Protein product: CASSLGAGIVGLFYGYTF.

DNA for the CDR3: TGTGCCTGGAAGCTCGGGGGTAATATATATAATTCACCCCTCCACTTT. Its translation is CAWKLGGNIYNSPLHF. This chain joins TRBV30 and TRBJ1-6; the D gene is possibly TRBD1 (5 bases). Between the trimmed V and J ends, which lost 4 bases and 4 bases, there was a span of 17 bases. Germline CDR1 and CDR2: GTSNPN and SVGIG (reference sequence). CDR3 length: 16 amino acids.

The rearrangement links TRBV7-9 to TRBJ2-1; 10 bases are a match to TRBD2. This CDR3 region has 15 residues. Looked up from germline, CDR1 is SEHNR and CDR2 is FQNEAQ (reference sequence). Germline trimming cut 5 bases from V and 6 bases from J; bases unmatched to any gene: 7. The CDR3 region has the DNA TGTGCCAGCAGCCTGGCTAGCGGGGGACCCAATGAGCAGTTCTTC. Translated, it gives CASSLASGGPNEQFF.

This clone turned up a few times. The chain recombines TRBV28 with TRBJ1-1; 10 nucleotides align to TRBD1. The CDR3 spans 16 residues. V was clipped by 6 bases and J by 5 bases; unmatched bases: 12. Germline assignment: CDR1 MDHEN and CDR2 SYDVKM. CDR3 in amino acids: CASRSGQGVEYTEAFF. The CDR3 nucleotides read TGTGCCAGCAGATCCGGACAGGGGGTCGAGTATACTGAAGCTTTCTTT.

This chain uses TRBV9 with TRBJ2-1; TRBD1 matches at 7 bases. The CDR3 contains 13 residues. V lost 6 bases, J lost 6 bases, and 6 bases stayed unmatched. CDR1 is SGDLS, CDR2 YYNGEE, per germline. The DNA for the CDR3 is TGTGCCAGCAACCAACAGGGGTTCAATGAGCAGTTCTTC. It yields the protein CASNQQGFNEQFF.

The V and J genes are TRBV4-1 and TRBJ1-2; TRBD1 is a possible D gene (6 bases). Trimming removed 8 bases from V and 6 bases from J, with 25 bases in between. The V gene's germline CDR1 is MGHRA and CDR2 YSYEKL. This CDR3 contains 16 residues. The CDR3 DNA is TGCGCCAGCGGTCGGACAGCCATGTGGGGGACGGATGGCTACACCTTC. It translates to CASGRTAMWGTDGYTF.

V and J are TRBV7-3 and TRBJ2-1, with D perhaps TRBD2 (5 bases). Trimming removed 1 base from V and 0 bases from J, with 10 bases in between. Germline values: CDR1 SGHTA, CDR2 FQGTGA. This CDR3 has 16 amino acids. The CDR3 sequence: CASSLSPGSSYNEQFF. The CDR3 coding sequence is TGTGCCAGCAGCTTAAGTCCGGGAAGCTCCTACAATGAGCAGTTCTTC.

Comment on this clone: The sample has other DNA sequences that encode this CDR3 too. The rearrangement uses TRBV5-1 and TRBJ1-2; D not resolved. CDR3 length: 12 residues. Trimming took off 0 bases at V and 8 bases at J, with 8 bases between the two ends. Germline lookup yields CDR1 SGHRS and CDR2 YFSETQ. This CDR3 reads CASSLEAGGYTF. In DNA form, the CDR3 reads TGCGCCAGCAGCTTGGAGGCGGGGGGCTACACCTTC.

This clone was recorded once. This sequence joins TRBV15 and TRBJ1-5; D perhaps matches TRBD1 (6 bases). CDR3 length: 19 residues. CDR1 LNHNV and CDR2 YYDKDF come from the germline V gene (reference sequence). The V end lost 1 base, the J end lost 0 bases, and 19 bases lay between the germline ends. DNA of the CDR3: TGTGCCACCAGCAGAGTTCTAGGATCGGGGGGCCATAGCAATCAGCCCCAGCATTTT. This encodes CATSRVLGSGGHSNQPQHF.